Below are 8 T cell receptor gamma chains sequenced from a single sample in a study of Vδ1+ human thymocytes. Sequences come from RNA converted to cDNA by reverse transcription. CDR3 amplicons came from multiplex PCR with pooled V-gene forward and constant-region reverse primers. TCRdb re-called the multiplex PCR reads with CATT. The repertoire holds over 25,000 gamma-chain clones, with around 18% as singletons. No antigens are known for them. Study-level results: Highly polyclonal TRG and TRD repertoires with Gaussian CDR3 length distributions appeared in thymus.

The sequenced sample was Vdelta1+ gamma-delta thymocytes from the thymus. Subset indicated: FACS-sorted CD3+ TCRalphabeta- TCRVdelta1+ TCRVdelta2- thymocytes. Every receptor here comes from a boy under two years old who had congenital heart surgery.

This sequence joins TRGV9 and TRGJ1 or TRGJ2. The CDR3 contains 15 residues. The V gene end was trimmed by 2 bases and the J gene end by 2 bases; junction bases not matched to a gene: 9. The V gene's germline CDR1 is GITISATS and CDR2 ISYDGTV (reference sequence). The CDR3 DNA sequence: TGTGCCTTGTGGGAGGCACTTCCCGATTATTATAAGAAACTCTTT. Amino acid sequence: CALWEALPDYYKKLF.

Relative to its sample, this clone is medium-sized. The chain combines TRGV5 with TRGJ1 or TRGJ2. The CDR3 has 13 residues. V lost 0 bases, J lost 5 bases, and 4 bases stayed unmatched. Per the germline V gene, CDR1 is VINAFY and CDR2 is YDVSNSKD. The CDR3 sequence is CATWDRRHYKKLF. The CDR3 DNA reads TGTGCCACCTGGGACAGGCGTCATTATAAGAAACTCTTT.

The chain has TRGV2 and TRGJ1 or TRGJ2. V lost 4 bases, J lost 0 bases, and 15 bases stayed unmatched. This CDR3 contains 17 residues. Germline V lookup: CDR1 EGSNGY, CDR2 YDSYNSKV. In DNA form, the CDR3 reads TGTGCCACCTGGGATCTAGGATGGACCGTGAATTATTATAAGAAACTCTTT. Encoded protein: CATWDLGWTVNYYKKLF.

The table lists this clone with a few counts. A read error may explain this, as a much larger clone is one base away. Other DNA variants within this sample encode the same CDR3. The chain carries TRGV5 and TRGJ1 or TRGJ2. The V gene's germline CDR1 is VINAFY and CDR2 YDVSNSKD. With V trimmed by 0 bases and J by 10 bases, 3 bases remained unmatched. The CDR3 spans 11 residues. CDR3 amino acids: CATWDRRKKLF. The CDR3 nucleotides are TGTGCCACCTGGGACAGGCGAAAGAAACTCTTT.

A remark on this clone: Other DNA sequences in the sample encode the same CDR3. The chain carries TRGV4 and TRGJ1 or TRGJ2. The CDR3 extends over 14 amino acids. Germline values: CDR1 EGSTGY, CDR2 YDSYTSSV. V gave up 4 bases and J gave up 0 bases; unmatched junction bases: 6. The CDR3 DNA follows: TGTGCCACCTGGGACGGCCGGAATTATTATAAGAAACTCTTT. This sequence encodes CATWDGRNYYKKLF.

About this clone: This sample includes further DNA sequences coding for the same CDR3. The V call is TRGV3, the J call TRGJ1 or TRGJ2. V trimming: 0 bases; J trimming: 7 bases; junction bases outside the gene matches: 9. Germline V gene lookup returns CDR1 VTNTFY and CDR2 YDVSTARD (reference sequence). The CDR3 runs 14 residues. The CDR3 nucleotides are TGTGCCACCTGGGACAGGCCGTATCGATATAAGAAACTCTTT. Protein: CATWDRPYRYKKLF.

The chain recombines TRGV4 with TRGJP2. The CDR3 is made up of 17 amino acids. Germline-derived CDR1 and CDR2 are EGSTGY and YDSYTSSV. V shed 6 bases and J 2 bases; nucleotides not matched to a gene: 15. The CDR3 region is CATWPFPRGSSDWIKTF. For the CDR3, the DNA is TGTGCCACCTGGCCCTTTCCCCGGGGGAGTAGTGATTGGATCAAGACGTTT.

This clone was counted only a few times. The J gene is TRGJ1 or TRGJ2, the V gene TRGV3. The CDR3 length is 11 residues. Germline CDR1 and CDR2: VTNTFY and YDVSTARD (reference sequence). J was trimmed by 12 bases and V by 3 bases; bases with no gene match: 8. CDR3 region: CATWDRMGKLF. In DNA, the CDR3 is TGTGCCACCTGGGACCGAATGGGGAAACTCTTT.